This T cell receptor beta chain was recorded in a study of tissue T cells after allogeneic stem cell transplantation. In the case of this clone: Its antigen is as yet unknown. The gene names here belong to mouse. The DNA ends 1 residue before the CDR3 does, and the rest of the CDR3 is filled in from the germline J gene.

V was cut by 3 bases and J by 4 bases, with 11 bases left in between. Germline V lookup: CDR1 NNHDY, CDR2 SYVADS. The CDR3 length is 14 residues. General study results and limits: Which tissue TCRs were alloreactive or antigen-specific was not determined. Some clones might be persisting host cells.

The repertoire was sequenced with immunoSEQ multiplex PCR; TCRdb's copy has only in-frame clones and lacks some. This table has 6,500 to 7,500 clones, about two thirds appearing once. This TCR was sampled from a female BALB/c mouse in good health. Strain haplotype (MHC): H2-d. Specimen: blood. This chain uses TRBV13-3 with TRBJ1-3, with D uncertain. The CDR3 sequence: CASSGGFSGNTLYF. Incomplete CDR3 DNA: TGTGCCAGCAGTGGGGGTTTTTCAGGAAATACGCTCTAT.